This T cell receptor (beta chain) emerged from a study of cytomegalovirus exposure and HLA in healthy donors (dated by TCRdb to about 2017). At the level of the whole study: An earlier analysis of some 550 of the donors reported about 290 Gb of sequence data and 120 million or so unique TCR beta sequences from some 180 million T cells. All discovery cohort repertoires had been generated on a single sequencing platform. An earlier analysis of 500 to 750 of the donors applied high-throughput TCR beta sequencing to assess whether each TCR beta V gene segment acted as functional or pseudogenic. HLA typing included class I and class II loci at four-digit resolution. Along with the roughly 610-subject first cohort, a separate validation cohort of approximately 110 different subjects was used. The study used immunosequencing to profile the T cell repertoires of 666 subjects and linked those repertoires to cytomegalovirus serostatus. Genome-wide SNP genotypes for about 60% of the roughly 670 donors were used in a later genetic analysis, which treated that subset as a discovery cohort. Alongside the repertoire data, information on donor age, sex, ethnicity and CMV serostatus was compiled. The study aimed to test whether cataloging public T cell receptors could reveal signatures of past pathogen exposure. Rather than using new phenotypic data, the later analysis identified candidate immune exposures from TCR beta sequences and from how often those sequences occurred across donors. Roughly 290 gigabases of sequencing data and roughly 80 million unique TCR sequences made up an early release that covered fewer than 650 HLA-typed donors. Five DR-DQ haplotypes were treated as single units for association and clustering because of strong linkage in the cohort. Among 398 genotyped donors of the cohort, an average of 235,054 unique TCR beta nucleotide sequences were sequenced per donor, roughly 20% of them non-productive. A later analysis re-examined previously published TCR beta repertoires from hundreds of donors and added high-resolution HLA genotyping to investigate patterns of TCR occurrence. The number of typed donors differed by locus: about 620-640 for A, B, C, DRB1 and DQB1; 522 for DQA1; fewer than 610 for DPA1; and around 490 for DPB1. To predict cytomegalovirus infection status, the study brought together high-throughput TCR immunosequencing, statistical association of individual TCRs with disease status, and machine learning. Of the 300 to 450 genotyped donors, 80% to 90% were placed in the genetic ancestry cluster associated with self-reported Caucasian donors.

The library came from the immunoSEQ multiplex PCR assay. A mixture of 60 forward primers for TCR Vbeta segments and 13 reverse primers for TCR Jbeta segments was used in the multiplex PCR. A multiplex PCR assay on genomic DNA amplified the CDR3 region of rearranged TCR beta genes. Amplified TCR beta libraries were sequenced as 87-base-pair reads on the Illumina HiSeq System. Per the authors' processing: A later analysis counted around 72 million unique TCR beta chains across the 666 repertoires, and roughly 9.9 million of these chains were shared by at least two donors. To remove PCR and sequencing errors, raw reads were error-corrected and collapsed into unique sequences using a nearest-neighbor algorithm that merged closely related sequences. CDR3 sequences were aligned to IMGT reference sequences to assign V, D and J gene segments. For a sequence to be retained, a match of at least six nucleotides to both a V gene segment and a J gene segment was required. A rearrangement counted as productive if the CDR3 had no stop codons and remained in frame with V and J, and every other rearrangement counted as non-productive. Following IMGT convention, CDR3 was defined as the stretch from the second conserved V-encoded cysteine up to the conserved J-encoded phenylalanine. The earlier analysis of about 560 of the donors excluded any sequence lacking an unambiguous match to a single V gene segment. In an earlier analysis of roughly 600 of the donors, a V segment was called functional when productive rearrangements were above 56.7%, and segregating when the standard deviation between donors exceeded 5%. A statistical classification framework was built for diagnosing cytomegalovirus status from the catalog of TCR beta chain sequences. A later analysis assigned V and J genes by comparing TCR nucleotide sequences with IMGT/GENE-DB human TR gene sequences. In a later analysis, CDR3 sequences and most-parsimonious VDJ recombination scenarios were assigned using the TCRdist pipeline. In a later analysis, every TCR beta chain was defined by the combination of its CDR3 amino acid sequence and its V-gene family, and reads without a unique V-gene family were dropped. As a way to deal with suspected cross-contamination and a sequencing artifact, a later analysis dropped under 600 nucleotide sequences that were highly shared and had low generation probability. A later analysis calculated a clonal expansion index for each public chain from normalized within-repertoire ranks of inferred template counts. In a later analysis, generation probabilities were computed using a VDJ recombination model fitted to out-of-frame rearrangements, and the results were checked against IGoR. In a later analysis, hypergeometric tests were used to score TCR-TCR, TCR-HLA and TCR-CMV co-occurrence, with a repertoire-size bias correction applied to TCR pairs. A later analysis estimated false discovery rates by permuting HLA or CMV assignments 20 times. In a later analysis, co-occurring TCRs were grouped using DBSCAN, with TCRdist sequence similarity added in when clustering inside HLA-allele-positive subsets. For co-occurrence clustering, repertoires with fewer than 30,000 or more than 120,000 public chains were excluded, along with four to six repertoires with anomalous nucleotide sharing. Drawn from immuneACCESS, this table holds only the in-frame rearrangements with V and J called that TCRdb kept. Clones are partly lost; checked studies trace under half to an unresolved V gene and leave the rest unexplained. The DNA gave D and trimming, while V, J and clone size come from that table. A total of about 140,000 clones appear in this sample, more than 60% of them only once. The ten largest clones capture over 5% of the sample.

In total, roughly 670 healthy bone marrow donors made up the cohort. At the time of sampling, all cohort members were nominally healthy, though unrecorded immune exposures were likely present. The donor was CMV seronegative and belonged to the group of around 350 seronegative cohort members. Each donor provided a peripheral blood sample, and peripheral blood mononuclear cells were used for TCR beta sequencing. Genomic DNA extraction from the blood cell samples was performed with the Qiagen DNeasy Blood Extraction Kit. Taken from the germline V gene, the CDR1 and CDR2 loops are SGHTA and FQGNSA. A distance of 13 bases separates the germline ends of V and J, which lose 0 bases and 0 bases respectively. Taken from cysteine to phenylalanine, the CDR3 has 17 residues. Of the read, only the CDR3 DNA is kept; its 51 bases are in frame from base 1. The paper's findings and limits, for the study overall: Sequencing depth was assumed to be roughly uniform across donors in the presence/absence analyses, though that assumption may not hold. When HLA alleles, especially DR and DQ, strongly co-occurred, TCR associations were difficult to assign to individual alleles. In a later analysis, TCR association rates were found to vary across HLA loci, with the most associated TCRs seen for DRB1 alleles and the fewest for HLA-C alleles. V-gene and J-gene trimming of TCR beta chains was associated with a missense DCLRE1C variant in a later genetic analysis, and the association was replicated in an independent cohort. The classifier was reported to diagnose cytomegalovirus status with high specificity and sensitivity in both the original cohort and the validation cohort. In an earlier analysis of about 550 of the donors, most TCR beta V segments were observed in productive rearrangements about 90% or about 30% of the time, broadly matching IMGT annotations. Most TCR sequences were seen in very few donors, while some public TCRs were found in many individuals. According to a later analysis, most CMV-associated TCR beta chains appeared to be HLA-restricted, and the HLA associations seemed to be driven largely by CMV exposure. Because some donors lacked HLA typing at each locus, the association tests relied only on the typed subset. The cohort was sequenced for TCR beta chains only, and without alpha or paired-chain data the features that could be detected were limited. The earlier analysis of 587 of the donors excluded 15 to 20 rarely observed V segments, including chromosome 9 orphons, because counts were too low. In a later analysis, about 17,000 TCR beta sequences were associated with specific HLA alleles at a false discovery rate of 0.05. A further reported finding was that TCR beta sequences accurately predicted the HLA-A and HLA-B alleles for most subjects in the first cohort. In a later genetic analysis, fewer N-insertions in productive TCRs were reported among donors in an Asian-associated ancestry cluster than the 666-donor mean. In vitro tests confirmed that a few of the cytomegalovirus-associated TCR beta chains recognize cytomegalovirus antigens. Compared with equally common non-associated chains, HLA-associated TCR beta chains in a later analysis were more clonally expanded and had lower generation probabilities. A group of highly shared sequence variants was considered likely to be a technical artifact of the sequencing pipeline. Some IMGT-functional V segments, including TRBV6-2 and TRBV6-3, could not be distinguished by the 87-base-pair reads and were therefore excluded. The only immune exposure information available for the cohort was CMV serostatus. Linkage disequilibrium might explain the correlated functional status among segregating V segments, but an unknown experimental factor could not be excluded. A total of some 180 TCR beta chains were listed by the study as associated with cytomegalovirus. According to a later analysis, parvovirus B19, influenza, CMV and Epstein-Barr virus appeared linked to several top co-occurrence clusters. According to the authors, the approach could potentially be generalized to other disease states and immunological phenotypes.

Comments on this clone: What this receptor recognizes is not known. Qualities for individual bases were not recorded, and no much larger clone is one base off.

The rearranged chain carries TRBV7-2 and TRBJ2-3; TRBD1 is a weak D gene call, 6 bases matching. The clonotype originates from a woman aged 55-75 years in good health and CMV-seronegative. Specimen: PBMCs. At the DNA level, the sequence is TGTGCCAGCAGCTTAGCTGCGACAGGATCTAGCACAGATACGCAGTATTTT. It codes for CASSLAATGSSTDTQYF.